This T cell receptor beta chain was sequenced in a study of shared clonotypes between healthy human individuals. Study-wide results and limits: Naive subsets, compared against memory subsets, generally had larger estimated richness values.

TCRdb keeps only in-frame clones here, not all; method: immunoSEQ multiplex PCR. The sample shows fewer than 850,000 clones, roughly 78% of them seen only once. Trimming pared 4 bases from V and 2 bases from J, leaving 6 bases between. The CDR3 runs to 12 residues. Per germline, CDR1 SGHDT and CDR2 YYEEEE. This clone was seen more than once but under ten times. Its antigen remains unknown. This receptor was identified in a woman in her 30s in good health. The chain links TRBV5-6 to TRBJ1-2, with D unclear. Sequencing was performed on memory CD4+ T cells sorted from blood. The subset here: CD45RA-negative fraction. The CDR3 DNA sequence: TGTGCCAGCAGCCCCGGAAACTATGGCTACACCTTC. Translating gives CASSPGNYGYTF.